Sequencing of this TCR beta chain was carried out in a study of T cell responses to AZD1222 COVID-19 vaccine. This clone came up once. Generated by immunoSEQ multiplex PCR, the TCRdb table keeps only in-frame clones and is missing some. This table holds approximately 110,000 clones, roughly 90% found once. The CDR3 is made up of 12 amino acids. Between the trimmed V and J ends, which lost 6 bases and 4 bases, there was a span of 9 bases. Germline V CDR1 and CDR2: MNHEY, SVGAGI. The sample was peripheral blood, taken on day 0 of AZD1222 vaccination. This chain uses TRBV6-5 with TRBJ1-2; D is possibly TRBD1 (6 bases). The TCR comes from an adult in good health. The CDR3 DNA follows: TGTGCCAGCAGGGACAGTTTCTATGGCTACACCTTC. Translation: CASRDSFYGYTF.